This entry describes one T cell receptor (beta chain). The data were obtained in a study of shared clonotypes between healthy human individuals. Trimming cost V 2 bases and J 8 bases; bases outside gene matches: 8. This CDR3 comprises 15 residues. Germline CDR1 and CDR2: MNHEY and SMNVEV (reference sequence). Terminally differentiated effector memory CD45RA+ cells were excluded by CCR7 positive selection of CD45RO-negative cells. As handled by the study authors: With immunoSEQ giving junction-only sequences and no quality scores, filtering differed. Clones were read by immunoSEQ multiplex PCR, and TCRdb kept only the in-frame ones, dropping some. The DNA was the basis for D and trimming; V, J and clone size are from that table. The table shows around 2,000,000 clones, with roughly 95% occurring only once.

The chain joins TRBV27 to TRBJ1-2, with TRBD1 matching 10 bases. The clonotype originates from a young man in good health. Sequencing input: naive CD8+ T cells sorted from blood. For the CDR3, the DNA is TGTGCCAGCAGTTTAACTGGGACAGGGGCTCGCGGCTACACCTTC. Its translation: CASSLTGTGARGYTF.